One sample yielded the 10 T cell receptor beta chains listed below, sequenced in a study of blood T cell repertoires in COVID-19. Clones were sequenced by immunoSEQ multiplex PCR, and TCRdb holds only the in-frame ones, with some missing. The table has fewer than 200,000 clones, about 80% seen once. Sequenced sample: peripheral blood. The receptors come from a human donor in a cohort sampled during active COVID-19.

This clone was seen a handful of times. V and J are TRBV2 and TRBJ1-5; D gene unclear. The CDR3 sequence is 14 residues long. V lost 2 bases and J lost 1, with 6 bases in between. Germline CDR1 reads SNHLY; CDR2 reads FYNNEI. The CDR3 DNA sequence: TGTGCCAGCAGTGAATTTAGAAGCAATCAGCCCCAGCATTTT. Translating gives CASSEFRSNQPQHF.

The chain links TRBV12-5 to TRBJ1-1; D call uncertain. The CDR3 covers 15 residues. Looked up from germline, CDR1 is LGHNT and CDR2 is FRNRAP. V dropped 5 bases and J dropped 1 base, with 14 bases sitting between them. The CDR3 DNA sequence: TGTGCTAGTGGTCCTTTGCCAGGTAGGAACACTGAAGCTTTCTTT. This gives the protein CASGPLPGRNTEAFF.

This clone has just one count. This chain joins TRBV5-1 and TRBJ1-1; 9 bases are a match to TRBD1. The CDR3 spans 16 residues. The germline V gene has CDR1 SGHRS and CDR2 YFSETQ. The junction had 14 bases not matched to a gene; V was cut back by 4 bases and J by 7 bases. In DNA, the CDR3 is TGCGCCAGCAGCCTACCCGGGACAGGGTTAGAAATTGAAGCTTTCTTT. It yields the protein CASSLPGTGLEIEAFF.

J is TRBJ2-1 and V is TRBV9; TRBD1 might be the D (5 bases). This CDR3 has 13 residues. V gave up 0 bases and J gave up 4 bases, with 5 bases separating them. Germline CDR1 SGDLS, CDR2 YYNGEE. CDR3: CASSVDRYNEQFF. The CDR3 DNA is TGTGCCAGCAGCGTAGACAGGTACAATGAGCAGTTCTTC.

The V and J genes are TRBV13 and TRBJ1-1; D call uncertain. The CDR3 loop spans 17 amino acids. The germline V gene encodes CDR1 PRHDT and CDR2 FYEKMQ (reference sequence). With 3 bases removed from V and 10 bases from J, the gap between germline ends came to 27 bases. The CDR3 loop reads CASSLNGNTEGDYGAFF. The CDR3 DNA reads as TGTGCCAGCAGCTTGAACGGGAACACTGAAGGAGACTACGGAGCTTTCTTT.

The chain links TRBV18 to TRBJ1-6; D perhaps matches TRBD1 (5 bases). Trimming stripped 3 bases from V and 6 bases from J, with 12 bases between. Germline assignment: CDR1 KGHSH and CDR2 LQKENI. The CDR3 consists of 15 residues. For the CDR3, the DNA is TGTGCCAGCTCACCTGAAGGGACTACTAATTCACCCCTCCACTTT. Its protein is CASSPEGTTNSPLHF.

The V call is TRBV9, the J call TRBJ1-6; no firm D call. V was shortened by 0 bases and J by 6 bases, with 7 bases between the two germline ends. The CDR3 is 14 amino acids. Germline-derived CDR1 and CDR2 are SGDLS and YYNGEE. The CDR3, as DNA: TGTGCCAGCAGCGTAGCGTATTCTAATTCACCCCTCCACTTT. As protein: CASSVAYSNSPLHF.

In nucleotides, the CDR3 is TGTGCCAGCGGCGCATCGACTAGCGGGGTCGCCTACGAGCAGTACTTC. This gives the protein CASGASTSGVAYEQYF. The chain combines TRBV2 with TRBJ2-7, with TRBD2 identical over 11 bases. Germline-derived CDR1 and CDR2 are SNHLY and FYNNEI. V shed 8 bases, J shed 2 bases, and the junction held 11 bases outside the gene matches. The CDR3 length is 16 residues.

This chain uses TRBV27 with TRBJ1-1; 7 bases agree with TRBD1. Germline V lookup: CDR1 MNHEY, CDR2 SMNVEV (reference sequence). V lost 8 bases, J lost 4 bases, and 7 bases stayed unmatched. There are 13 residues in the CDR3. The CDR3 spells CASQTRQGTEAFF. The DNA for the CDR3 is TGTGCCAGCCAGACTAGACAGGGCACTGAAGCTTTCTTT.

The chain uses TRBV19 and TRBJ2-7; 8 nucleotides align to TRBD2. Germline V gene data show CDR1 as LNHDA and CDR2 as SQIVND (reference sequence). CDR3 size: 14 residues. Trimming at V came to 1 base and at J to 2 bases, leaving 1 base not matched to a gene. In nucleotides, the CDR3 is TGTGCCAGTAGTATAGGGGGACTAGCCTACGAGCAGTACTTC. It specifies CASSIGGLAYEQYF.